The text below deals with one TCR beta chain. Antigen unknown. The sample is drawn from a study of cytomegalovirus exposure and HLA in healthy donors. General study results and limits: The study found most TCR sequences rare, yet found some public TCRs in many donors. V- and J-gene trimming in TCR beta was tied to a missense DCLRE1C variant by an analysis performed later. Productive status was seen about 87% or about 30% of the time for most TCR beta V segments in an earlier analysis. What was likely a sequencing artifact was a cluster of highly shared sequence variants.

This PCR relied on a set of 60 Vbeta primers and 13 Jbeta primers. This table comes from immunoSEQ multiplex PCR, and its TCRdb copy is limited to in-frame clones, with some not included. The data contain approximately 150,000 clones, 75% to 90% of them seen just once; the ten biggest clones take up about 7%. The germline gives CDR1 MNHEY, CDR2 SMNVEV (reference sequence). The CDR3 length is 16 residues. Trimming took 5 bases from V and 3 from J; bases not matched to a gene: 9. The V and J genes are TRBV27 and TRBJ2-1; TRBD1 matches 8 bases. Source material: PBMCs. The sequence came from a man between 25 and 39 years old in good health and CMV-seropositive. The CDR3 loop is CASSPFTGTGYNEQFF. Written as DNA, the CDR3 is TGTGCCAGCAGTCCATTTACCGGGACAGGCTACAATGAGCAGTTCTTC.